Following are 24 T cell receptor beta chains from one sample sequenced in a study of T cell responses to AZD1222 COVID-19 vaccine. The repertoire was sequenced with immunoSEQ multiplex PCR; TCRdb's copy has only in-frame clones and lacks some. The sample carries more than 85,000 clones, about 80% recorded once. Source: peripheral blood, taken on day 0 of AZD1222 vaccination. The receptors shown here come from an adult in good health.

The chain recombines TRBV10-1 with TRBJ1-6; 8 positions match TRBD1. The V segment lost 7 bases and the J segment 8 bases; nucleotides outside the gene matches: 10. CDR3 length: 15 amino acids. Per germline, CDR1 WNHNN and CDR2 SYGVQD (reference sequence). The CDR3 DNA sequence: TGCGCCAGCAAGATACCGGGACAGGATGATTCACCCCTCCACTTT. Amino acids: CASKIPGQDDSPLHF.

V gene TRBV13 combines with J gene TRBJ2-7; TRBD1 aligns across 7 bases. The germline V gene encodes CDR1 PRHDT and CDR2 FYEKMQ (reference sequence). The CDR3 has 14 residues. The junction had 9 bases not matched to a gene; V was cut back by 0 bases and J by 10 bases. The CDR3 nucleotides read TGTGCCAGCAGCTTAGGCCTAGGGGACAGAGATCAGTACTTC. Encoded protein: CASSLGLGDRDQYF.

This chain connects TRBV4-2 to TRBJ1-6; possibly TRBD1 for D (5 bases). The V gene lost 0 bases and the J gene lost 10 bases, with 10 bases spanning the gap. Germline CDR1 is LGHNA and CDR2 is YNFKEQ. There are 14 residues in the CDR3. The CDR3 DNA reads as TGTGCCAGCAGCCAAGATCAGGGAAGATCACCCCTCCACTTT. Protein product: CASSQDQGRSPLHF.

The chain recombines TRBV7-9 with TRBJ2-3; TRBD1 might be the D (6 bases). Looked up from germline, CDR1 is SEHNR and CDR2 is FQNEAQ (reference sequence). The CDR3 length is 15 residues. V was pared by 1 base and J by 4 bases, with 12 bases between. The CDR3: CASSLDRTVADTQYF. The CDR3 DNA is TGTGCCAGCAGCTTAGACCGGACAGTGGCAGATACGCAGTATTTT. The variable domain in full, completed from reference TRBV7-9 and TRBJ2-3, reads DTGVSQNPRHKITKRGQNVTFRCDPISEHNRLYWYRQTLGQGPEFLTYFQNEAQLEKSRLLSDRFSAERPKGSFSTLEIQRTEQGDSAMYLCASSLDRTVADTQYFGPGTRLTVL.

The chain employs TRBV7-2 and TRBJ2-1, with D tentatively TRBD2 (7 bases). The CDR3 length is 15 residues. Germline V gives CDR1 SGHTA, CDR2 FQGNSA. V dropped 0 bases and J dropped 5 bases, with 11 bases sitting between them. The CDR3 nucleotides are TGTGCCAGCAGCTTAGCGGGGGGGGCTCACAATGAGCAGTTCTTC. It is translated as CASSLAGGAHNEQFF. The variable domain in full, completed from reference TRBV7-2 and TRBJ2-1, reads GAGVSQSPSNKVTEKGKDVELRCDPISGHTALYWYRQSLGQGLEFLIYFQGNSAPDKSGLPSDRFSAERTGGSVSTLTIQRTQQEDSAVYLCASSLAGGAHNEQFFGPGTRLTVL.

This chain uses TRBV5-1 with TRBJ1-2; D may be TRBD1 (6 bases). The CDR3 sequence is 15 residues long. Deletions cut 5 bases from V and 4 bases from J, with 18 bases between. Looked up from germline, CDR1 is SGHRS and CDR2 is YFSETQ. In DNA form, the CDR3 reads TGCGCCAGCAGACCGACAGGTGTCGTGCCCTATGGCTACACCTTC. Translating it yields CASRPTGVVPYGYTF. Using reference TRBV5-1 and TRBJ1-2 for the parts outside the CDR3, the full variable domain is KAGVTQTPRYLIKTRGQQVTLSCSPISGHRSVSWYQQTPGQGLQFLFEYFSETQRNKGNFPGRFSGRQFSNSRSEMNVSTLELGDSALYLCASRPTGVVPYGYTFGSGTRLTVV.

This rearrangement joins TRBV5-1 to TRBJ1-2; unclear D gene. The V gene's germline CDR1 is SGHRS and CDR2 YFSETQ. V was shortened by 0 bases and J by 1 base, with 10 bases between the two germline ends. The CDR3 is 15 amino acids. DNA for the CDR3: TGCGCCAGCAGCTTGGTTTCCGAGGGTAACTATGGCTACACCTTC. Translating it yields CASSLVSEGNYGYTF.

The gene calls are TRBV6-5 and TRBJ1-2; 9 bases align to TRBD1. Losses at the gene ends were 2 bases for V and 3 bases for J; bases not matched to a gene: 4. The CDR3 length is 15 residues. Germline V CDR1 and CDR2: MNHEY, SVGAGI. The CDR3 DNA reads TGTGCCAGCAGTTACGAACAGGGGGCGTACTATGGCTACACCTTC. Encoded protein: CASSYEQGAYYGYTF.

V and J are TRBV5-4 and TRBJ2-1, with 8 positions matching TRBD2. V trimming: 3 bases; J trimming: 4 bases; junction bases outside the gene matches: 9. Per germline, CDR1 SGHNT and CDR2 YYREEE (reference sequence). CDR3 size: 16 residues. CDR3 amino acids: CASSWGGGQGYNEQFF. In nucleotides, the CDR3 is TGTGCCAGCAGCTGGGGCGGGGGGCAAGGGTACAATGAGCAGTTCTTC. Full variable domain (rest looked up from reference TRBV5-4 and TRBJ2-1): ETGVTQSPTHLIKTRGQQVTLRCSSQSGHNTVSWYQQALGQGPQFIFQYYREEENGRGNFPPRFSGLQFPNYSSELNVNALELDDSALYLCASSWGGGQGYNEQFFGPGTRLTVL.

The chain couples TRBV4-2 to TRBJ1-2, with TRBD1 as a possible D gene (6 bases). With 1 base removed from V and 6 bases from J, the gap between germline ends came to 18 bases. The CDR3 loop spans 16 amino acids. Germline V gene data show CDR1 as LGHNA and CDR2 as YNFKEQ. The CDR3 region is CASSQVYPAGVNGYTF. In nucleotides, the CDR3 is TGTGCCAGCAGCCAAGTCTACCCTGCAGGGGTGAATGGCTACACCTTC.

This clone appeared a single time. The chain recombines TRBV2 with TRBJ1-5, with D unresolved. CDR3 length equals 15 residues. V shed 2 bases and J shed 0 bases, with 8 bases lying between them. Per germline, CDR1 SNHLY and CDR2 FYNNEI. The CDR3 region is CASSEQQSSNQPQHF. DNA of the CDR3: TGTGCCAGCAGTGAACAGCAGTCTAGCAATCAGCCCCAGCATTTT.

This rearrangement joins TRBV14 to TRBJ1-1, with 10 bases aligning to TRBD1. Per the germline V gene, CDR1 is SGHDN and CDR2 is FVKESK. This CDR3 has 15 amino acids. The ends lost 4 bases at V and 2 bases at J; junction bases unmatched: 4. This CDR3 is CASSPTGGDNTEAFF. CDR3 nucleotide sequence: TGTGCCAGCAGCCCGACAGGGGGCGATAACACTGAAGCTTTCTTT.

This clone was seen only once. The CDR3 DNA reads as TGTGCCAGCAGCAAGAGGACAGGGGGCATTTACGAGCAGTACTTC. It yields the protein CASSKRTGGIYEQYF. The J gene is TRBJ2-7, the V gene TRBV14; 11 bases are a match to TRBD1. Germline lookup yields CDR1 SGHDN and CDR2 FVKESK. The CDR3 extends over 15 amino acids. The junction had 7 bases not matched to a gene; V was cut back by 5 bases and J by 4 bases.

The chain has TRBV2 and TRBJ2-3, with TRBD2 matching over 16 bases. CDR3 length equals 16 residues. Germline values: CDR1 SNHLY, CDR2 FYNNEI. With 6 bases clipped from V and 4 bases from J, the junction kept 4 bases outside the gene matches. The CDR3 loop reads CASSSGTSGGADTQYF. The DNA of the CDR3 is TGTGCCAGCAGCTCCGGGACTAGCGGGGGGGCAGATACGCAGTATTTT.

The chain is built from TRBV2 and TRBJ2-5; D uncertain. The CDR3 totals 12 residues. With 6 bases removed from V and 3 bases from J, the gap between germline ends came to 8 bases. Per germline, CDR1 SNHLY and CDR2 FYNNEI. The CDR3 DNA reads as TGTGCCAGCAGGTCTAGAGAAGAGACCCAGTACTTC. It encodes CASRSREETQYF.

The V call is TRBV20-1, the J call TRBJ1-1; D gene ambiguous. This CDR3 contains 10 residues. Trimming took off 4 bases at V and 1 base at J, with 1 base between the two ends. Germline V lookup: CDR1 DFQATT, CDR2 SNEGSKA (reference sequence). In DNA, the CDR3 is TGCAGTGCTAAGAACACTGAAGCTTTCTTT. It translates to CSAKNTEAFF.

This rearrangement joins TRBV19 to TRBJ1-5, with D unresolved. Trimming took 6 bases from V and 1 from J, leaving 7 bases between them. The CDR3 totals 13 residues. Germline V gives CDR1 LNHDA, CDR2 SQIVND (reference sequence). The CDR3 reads CASRSGSNQPQHF. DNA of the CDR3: TGTGCCAGTAGGAGTGGGAGCAATCAGCCCCAGCATTTT.

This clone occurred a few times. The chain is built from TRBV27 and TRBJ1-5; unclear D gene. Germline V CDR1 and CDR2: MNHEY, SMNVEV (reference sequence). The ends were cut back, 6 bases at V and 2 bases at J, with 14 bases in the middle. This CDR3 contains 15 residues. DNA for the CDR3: TGTGCCAGCAGCCCTCGACCCCTGGGCAATCAGCCCCAGCATTTT. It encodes CASSPRPLGNQPQHF.

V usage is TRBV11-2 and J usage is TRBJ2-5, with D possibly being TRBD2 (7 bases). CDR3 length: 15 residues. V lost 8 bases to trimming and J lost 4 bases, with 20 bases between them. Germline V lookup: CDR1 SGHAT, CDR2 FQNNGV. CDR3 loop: CASLPGWGGGETQYF. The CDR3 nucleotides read TGTGCCAGCCTTCCAGGGTGGGGAGGGGGAGAGACCCAGTACTTC. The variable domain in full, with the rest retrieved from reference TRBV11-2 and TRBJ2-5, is EAGVAQSPRYKIIEKRQSVAFWCNPISGHATLYWYQQILGQGPKLLIQFQNNGVVDDSQLPKDRFSAERLKGVDSTLKIQPAKLEDSAVYLCASLPGWGGGETQYFGPGTRLLVL.

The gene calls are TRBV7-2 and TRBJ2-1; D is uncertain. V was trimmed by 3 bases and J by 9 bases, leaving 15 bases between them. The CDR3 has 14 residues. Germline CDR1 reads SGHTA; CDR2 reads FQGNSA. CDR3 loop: CASSFYNLFSEQFF. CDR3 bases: TGTGCCAGCAGCTTTTATAATCTATTTAGTGAGCAGTTCTTC.

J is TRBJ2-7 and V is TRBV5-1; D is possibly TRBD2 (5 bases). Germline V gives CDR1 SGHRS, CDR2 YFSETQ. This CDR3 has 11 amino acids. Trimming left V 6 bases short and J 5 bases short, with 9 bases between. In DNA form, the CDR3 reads TGCGCCAGCACCGACGGGGACGAGCAGTACTTC. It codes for CASTDGDEQYF.

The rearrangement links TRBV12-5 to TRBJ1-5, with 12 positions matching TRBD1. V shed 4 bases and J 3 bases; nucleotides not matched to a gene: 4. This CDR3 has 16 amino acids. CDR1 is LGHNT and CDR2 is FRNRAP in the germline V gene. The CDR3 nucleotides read TGTGCTAGTGGTTATGGGGACAGGGGGCCCAATCAGCCCCAGCATTTT. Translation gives CASGYGDRGPNQPQHF.

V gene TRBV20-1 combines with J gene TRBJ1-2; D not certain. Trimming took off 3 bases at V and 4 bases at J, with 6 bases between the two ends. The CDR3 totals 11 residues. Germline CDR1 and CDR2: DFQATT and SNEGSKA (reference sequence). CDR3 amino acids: CSARIGYGYTF. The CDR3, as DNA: TGCAGTGCTAGGATCGGCTATGGCTACACCTTC.

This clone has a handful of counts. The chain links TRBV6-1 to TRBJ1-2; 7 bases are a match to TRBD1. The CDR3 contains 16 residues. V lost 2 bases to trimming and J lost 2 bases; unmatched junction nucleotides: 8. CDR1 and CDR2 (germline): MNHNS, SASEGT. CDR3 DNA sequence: TGTGCCAGCAGTGAAAGGGACAGTTGGTCCAACTATGGCTACACCTTC. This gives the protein CASSERDSWSNYGYTF.